The 20 T cell receptor beta chains reported below all come from one sample, sequenced in a study of blood T cell repertoires in COVID-19 (dated by TCRdb to the early 2020s). Library prep was done by the immunoSEQ multiplex PCR assay. The table was pulled from immuneACCESS by TCRdb, which kept in-frame rearrangements only. Such tables lose some clones; where checked, under half of the loss comes from unresolved V genes, and the rest has no known cause. The sample records approximately 120,000 clones, around 74% of which are singletons. Together, the top ten hold roughly 5.5% of the sample. The sample taken for sequencing was peripheral blood. These receptors originate from a man aged 55 to 70 with acute or convalescent COVID-19.

This clone appeared a single time. The chain links TRBV10-3 to TRBJ1-2; 9 positions agree with TRBD1. This CDR3 has 15 residues. The ends lost 3 bases at V and 6 bases at J; junction bases unmatched: 8. Germline CDR1 ENHRY, CDR2 SYGVKD. The CDR3 region has the DNA TGTGCCATCAGTGACCCCGGACAGGGGAGGGATGGCTACACCTTC. Translated, it gives CAISDPGQGRDGYTF.

This clone was recorded only once. The chain employs TRBV18 and TRBJ2-5; 8 nucleotides line up with TRBD1. The trim removed 6 bases at V and 4 bases at J, leaving 4 bases unmatched. Germline assignment: CDR1 KGHSH and CDR2 LQKENI. CDR3 size: 13 residues. This CDR3 reads CASSLGQGETQYF. Written as DNA, the CDR3 is TGTGCCAGCTCCCTTGGACAGGGAGAGACCCAGTACTTC. Together with reference TRBV18 and TRBJ2-5, the CDR3 gives the full variable domain: NAGVMQNPRHLVRRRGQEARLRCSPMKGHSHVYWYRQLPEEGLKFMVYLQKENIIDESGMPKERFSAEFPKEGPSILRIQQVVRGDSAAYFCASSLGQGETQYFGPGTRLLVL.

The chain uses TRBV4-2 and TRBJ2-3; 11 bases line up with TRBD2. The CDR3 consists of 15 residues. V lost 2 bases, J lost 4 bases, and 2 bases stayed unmatched. Per germline, CDR1 LGHNA and CDR2 YNFKEQ. The CDR3 protein is CASSQTSGSADTQYF. As DNA, the CDR3 is TGTGCCAGCAGCCAAACTAGCGGGAGCGCAGATACGCAGTATTTT.

The chain carries TRBV5-1 and TRBJ1-1; D is uncertain. Trimming removed 4 bases from V and 1 base from J, with 23 bases in between. The germline V gene has CDR1 SGHRS and CDR2 YFSETQ. The CDR3 spans 18 residues. This chain's CDR3 is CASSRRSSTPLSNTEAFF. CDR3 nucleotide sequence: TGCGCCAGCAGCAGGAGGTCATCGACACCTCTATCGAACACTGAAGCTTTCTTT.

J is TRBJ2-7 and V is TRBV27, with 8 positions matching TRBD1. The CDR3 has 14 amino acids. CDR1 is MNHEY and CDR2 is SMNVEV in the germline V gene (reference sequence). Here the CDR3 reads CASRRGQVVNEQYF. For the CDR3, the DNA is TGTGCTTCAAGGAGGGGACAGGTGGTAAACGAGCAGTACTTC.

The J gene is TRBJ2-7, the V gene TRBV7-2; 7 bases are shared with TRBD2. The V and J ends lost 3 bases and 6 bases, in that order; junction bases with no gene match: 2. The CDR3 has 12 residues. Looked up from germline, CDR1 is SGHTA and CDR2 is FQGNSA. CDR3 DNA sequence: TGTGCCAGCAGCTTTGCTAGCGGCGAGCAGTACTTC. It specifies CASSFASGEQYF.

This clone was detected only once. The CDR3 DNA reads TGTGCCAGCAGCACAACAGGGGGCGGTTCGGACACCATATATTTT. Translation: CASSTTGGGSDTIYF. The chain recombines TRBV7-9 with TRBJ1-3; TRBD1 matches 9 bases. Trimming cost V 5 bases and J 8 bases; bases outside gene matches: 10. This CDR3 is 15 amino acids long. Per germline, CDR1 SEHNR and CDR2 FQNEAQ (reference sequence).

The rearrangement links TRBV2 to TRBJ1-2; no definite D call. The germline gives CDR1 SNHLY, CDR2 FYNNEI. The CDR3 spans 14 residues. The V end was cut by 2 bases, the J end by 3 bases, with 10 bases between. The CDR3 sequence: CASSENTGDYGYTF. The CDR3 region has the DNA TGTGCCAGCAGTGAAAATACCGGGGACTATGGCTACACCTTC.

The chain employs TRBV3-1 (or the pseudogene TRBV3-2) and TRBJ2-3, with 7 bases aligning to TRBD2. Germline loops: CDR1 LGHDT, CDR2 YNNKEL (reference sequence). The CDR3 spans 15 residues. Germline trimming cut 4 bases from V and 2 bases from J; bases unmatched to any gene: 6. The CDR3 spells CASSRGRGATDTQYF. DNA for the CDR3: TGTGCCAGCAGCCGGGGGAGGGGAGCCACAGATACGCAGTATTTT.

This clone came up many times. The chain couples TRBV4-1 to TRBJ1-3, with no clear D. The germline V and J ends were trimmed by 6 bases and 4 bases, with 16 bases remaining between them. Germline CDR1 and CDR2: MGHRA and YSYEKL. This CDR3 is built from 15 residues. CDR3 nucleotide sequence: TGCGCCAGCAGATCCTGGGGAGAAAGGGGAAACACCATATATTTT. Protein: CASRSWGERGNTIYF.

The chain is built from TRBV25-1 and TRBJ1-1; D possibly corresponds to TRBD1 (5 bases). Trimming cost V 3 bases and J 4 bases, with 9 bases left between them. This CDR3 has 13 residues. CDR1 is MGHDK, CDR2 SYGVNS, per germline. The CDR3 sequence is CASSDPGLTEAFF. The CDR3 DNA follows: TGTGCCAGCAGTGATCCAGGGCTCACTGAAGCTTTCTTT.

This clone has just a few counts. This chain links TRBV3-1 (or the pseudogene TRBV3-2) with TRBJ1-1; unclear D gene. The germline CDR1 and CDR2 sequences are LGHDT and YNNKEL (reference sequence). The CDR3 totals 14 residues. V lost 1 base to trimming and J lost 6 bases, with 12 bases between them. CDR3 bases: TGTGCCAGCAGCCAAGGAGTCTTTTTTGCTGAAGCTTTCTTT. Encoded protein: CASSQGVFFAEAFF.

This sequence joins TRBV6-2 or TRBV6-3 and TRBJ1-1; D might be TRBD1 (6 bases). V lost 0 bases and J 8 bases, leaving 13 bases between the germline ends. Germline CDR1 is MNHEY and CDR2 is SVGEGT. The CDR3 has 14 residues. This CDR3 is CASSYSTRTAEAFF. CDR3 nucleotide sequence: TGTGCCAGCAGTTACTCCACTCGGACAGCAGAAGCTTTCTTT.

This clone has only a few counts. V gene TRBV12-3 or TRBV12-4 combines with J gene TRBJ1-5; D gene unclear. The CDR3 has 12 residues. V was cut by 3 bases and J by 4 bases, with 4 bases left in between. DNA for the CDR3: TGTGCCAGCAGTTTTGCGAATCAGCCCCAGCATTTT. This gives the protein CASSFANQPQHF.

The chain carries TRBV9 and TRBJ2-7; D perhaps matches TRBD2 (7 bases). Looked up from germline, CDR1 is SGDLS and CDR2 is YYNGEE. The CDR3 runs to 15 residues. V was shortened by 3 bases and J by 0 bases, with 13 bases between the two germline ends. The CDR3 reads CASSEGGDSSYEQYF. The CDR3 coding sequence is TGTGCCAGCAGCGAGGGGGGGGATTCCTCCTACGAGCAGTACTTC.

This clone appeared many times. The V gene is TRBV5-1, the J gene TRBJ2-2, with D tentatively TRBD1 (7 bases). V was trimmed by 6 bases and J by 2 bases, leaving 14 bases between them. The V gene's germline CDR1 is SGHRS and CDR2 YFSETQ. This CDR3 has 15 amino acids. This CDR3 reads CASNAGQTNTGELFF. CDR3 bases: TGCGCCAGCAACGCGGGACAGACCAACACCGGGGAGCTGTTTTTT.

CDR3 amino acids: CASKPTSGQDTQYF. As DNA, the CDR3 is TGTGCCAGCAAACCGACTAGCGGGCAAGATACGCAGTATTTT. The V and J genes are TRBV6-6 and TRBJ2-3; 10 bases are shared with TRBD2. CDR1 and CDR2 (germline): MNHNY, SVGAGI (reference sequence). Trimming removed 7 bases from V and 5 bases from J; junction bases left unmatched: 6. The CDR3 length is 14 residues.

This clone appeared a single time. A much larger clone differs from this one at a single base, so this may be a read error. The J gene is TRBJ1-1, the V gene TRBV7-3; possible D gene TRBD1, 6 bases. Trimming cost V 3 bases and J 1 base, with 6 bases left between them. The V gene's germline CDR1 is SGHTA and CDR2 FQGTGA. This CDR3 spans 13 amino acids. The CDR3 region has the DNA TGTGCCAGCAGCTTGGACAGGAACACTGAAGCTTTCTTT. Translated, it gives CASSLDRNTEAFF.

This clone appeared a few times. The rearrangement uses TRBV19 and TRBJ1-2, with D possibly being TRBD1 (5 bases). The CDR3 runs 11 residues. V was pared by 10 bases and J by 2 bases, with 8 bases between. Germline V lookup: CDR1 LNHDA, CDR2 SQIVND (reference sequence). The CDR3 bases are TGTGCCACCTCAGGGAACTATGGCTACACCTTC. Its translation is CATSGNYGYTF.

This clone was found once. V and J are TRBV5-1 and TRBJ2-3; D might be TRBD2 (7 bases). Per the germline V gene, CDR1 is SGHRS and CDR2 is YFSETQ. This CDR3 is 16 amino acids long. V gave up 0 bases and J gave up 1 base, with 12 bases separating them. CDR3 coding DNA: TGCGCCAGCAGCTTGGATCCGGGGGGCCGCACAGATACGCAGTATTTT. Protein product: CASSLDPGGRTDTQYF.